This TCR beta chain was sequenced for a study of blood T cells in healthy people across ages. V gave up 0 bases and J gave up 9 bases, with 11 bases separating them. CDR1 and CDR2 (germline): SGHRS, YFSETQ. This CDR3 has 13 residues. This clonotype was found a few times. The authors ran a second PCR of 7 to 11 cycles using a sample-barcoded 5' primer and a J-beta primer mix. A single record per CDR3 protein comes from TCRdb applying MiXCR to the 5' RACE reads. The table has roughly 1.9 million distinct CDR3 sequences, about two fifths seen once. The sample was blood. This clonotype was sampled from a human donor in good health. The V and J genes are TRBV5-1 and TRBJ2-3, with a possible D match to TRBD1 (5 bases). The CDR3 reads CASSLDRQGTQYF. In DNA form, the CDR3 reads TGCGCCAGCAGCTTGGACCGGCAGGGAACGCAGTATTTT. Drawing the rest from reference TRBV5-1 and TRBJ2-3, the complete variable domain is KAGVTQTPRYLIKTRGQQVTLSCSPISGHRSVSWYQQTPGQGLQFLFEYFSETQRNKGNFPGRFSGRQFSNSRSEMNVSTLELGDSALYLCASSLDRQGTQYFGPGTRLTVL.